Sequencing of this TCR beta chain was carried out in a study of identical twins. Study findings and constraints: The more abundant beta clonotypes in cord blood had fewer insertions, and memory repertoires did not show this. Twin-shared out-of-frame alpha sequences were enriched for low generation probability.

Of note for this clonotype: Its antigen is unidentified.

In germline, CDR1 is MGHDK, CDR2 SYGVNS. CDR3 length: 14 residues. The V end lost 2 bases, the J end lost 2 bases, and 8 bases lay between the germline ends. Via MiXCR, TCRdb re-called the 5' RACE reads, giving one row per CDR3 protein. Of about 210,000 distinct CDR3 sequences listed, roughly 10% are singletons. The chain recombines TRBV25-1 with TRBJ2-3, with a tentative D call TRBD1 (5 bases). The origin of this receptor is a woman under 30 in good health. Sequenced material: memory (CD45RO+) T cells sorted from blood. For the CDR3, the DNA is TGTGCCAGCAGTGAAAGGGGTTACACAGATACGCAGTATTTT. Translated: CASSERGYTDTQYF. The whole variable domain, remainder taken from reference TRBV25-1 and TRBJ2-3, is EADIYQTPRYLVIGTGKKITLECSQTMGHDKMYWYQQDPGMELHLIHYSYGVNSTEKGDLSSESTVSRIRTEHFPLTLESARPSHTSQYLCASSERGYTDTQYFGPGTRLTVL.